One and the same sample provided the 5 T cell receptor beta chains below, sequenced in a study of T-cell memory formation after mild COVID-19. TCRdb reanalysed the 5' RACE reads using MiXCR and keeps one entry per CDR3 protein. In the table there are approximately 440,000 distinct CDR3 sequences, about 19% of which are singletons. Sequences were obtained from PBMCs or a T cell subset sorted from them (not recorded which). These receptor sequences come from an adult woman who had mild COVID-19 (a few samples of this study predate the infection). Cell type and time point are not known.

This clonotype was counted between two and nine times. The V gene is TRBV4-2, the J gene TRBJ2-1; maybe TRBD2 (6 bases). The V and J ends lost 4 bases and 8 bases respectively, with 18 bases between them. The CDR3 loop spans 15 amino acids. Germline V CDR1 and CDR2: LGHNA, YNFKEQ. The CDR3 reads CASSLELASFHEQFF. The CDR3 DNA is TGTGCCAGCAGCCTGGAACTAGCAAGTTTCCATGAGCAGTTCTTC.

This clonotype was detected ten times or more. The rearrangement uses TRBV15 and TRBJ1-2; D gene unclear. Trimming left V 0 bases short and J 4 bases short, with 9 bases between. CDR1 is LNHNV, CDR2 YYDKDF, per germline (reference sequence). The CDR3 runs to 14 residues. The CDR3 sequence: CATSRDRTFYGYTF. The CDR3 nucleotides are TGTGCCACCAGCAGAGACAGGACTTTCTATGGCTACACCTTC.

The chain recombines TRBV12-3 or TRBV12-4 with TRBJ1-2; no clear D gene. The CDR3 is 12 amino acids. The V gene lost 5 bases and the J gene lost 8 bases, with 12 bases spanning the gap. The CDR3 sequence is CASSPDNRGYTF. The DNA for the CDR3 is TGTGCCAGCAGTCCTGACAATCGCGGCTACACCTTC.

This clonotype turned up a few times. The DNA for the CDR3 is TGCGCCAGCAGCCCAAACATTGGAGGCAACACCGGGGAGCTGTTTTTT. Translation: CASSPNIGGNTGELFF. This chain connects TRBV5-1 to TRBJ2-2; the D gene is possibly TRBD2 (5 bases). CDR3 length equals 16 residues. Trimming removed 4 bases at V and 2 bases at J, with 15 bases between. Germline lookup yields CDR1 SGHRS and CDR2 YFSETQ.

The V call is TRBV29-1, the J call TRBJ2-7, with D perhaps matching TRBD2 (7 bases). The germline gives CDR1 SQVTM, CDR2 ANQGSEA. V was clipped by 4 bases and J by 2 bases, with 18 bases between them. This CDR3 region has 15 residues. The CDR3 sequence: CSVVGGPTGPYEQYF. CDR3 in DNA: TGCAGCGTTGTGGGGGGGCCGACCGGACCCTACGAGCAGTACTTC.